These 4 T cell receptor beta chains were all obtained from the same sample, sequenced in a study of T cell responses to AZD1222 COVID-19 vaccine. The method was immunoSEQ multiplex PCR; TCRdb's version includes in-frame clones alone and lacks a portion of them. The sample has about 150,000 clones, around 91% seen once. This sample comprised peripheral blood, obtained on day 0 of AZD1222 vaccination. These receptors came from an adult in good health.

This clone was detected once. The chain joins TRBV28 to TRBJ2-5, with a weak D call TRBD1 (6 bases). This CDR3 is built from 13 residues. Per the germline V gene, CDR1 is MDHEN and CDR2 is SYDVKM. V was trimmed by 3 bases and J by 3 bases, leaving 8 bases between them. The CDR3 reads CASSFGQKETQYF. For the CDR3, the DNA is TGTGCCAGCAGTTTTGGACAGAAAGAGACCCAGTACTTC.

The chain combines TRBV6-5 with TRBJ2-7; TRBD2 agrees at 10 bases. Germline CDR1 is MNHEY and CDR2 is SVGAGI. This CDR3 is built from 16 residues. V gave up 0 bases and J gave up 6 bases; unmatched junction bases: 8. CDR3 residues: CASSYSKASGRAEQYF. The DNA for the CDR3 is TGTGCCAGCAGTTACTCGAAAGCTAGCGGGAGAGCCGAGCAGTACTTC.

The chain joins TRBV3-1 (or the pseudogene TRBV3-2) to TRBJ2-7, with D possibly matching TRBD2 (7 bases). CDR1 and CDR2 (germline): LGHDT, YNNKEL (reference sequence). The V and J ends lost 0 bases and 6 bases respectively, with 15 bases between them. The CDR3 runs to 15 residues. The CDR3 sequence is CASSQDFGGGGEQYF. The CDR3 coding sequence is TGTGCCAGCAGCCAAGATTTCGGGGGAGGGGGCGAGCAGTACTTC.

This chain connects TRBV7-9 to TRBJ1-6; 9 nucleotides match TRBD1. V shed 5 bases, J shed 7 bases, and the junction held 6 bases outside the gene matches. CDR3 length: 15 amino acids. Germline V CDR1 and CDR2: SEHNR, FQNEAQ (reference sequence). CDR3 amino acids: CASSLLGTGNSPLHF. In DNA, the CDR3 is TGTGCCAGCAGCCTTCTCGGGACAGGGAATTCACCCCTCCACTTT.